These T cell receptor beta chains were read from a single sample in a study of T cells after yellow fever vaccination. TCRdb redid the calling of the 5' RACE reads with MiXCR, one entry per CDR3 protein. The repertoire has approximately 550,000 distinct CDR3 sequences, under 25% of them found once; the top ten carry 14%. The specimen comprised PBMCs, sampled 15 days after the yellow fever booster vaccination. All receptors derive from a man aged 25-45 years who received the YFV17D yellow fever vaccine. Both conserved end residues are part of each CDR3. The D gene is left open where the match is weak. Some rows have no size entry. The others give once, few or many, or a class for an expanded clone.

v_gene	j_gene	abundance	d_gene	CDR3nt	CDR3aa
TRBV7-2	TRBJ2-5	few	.	TGTGCCAGCAGCTTACTAGAAGAAGAGACCCAGTACTTC	CASSLLEEETQYF
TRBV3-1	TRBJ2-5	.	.	TGTGCCAGTTTCGACAGGATTCTAGAGACCCAGTACTTC	CASFDRILETQYF
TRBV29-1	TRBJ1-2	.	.	TGCAGCGTCGGAAGTCAAAACTATGGCTACACCTTC	CSVGSQNYGYTF
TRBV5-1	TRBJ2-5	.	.	TGCGCCAGCAGCTTAAGTCTCCGGGAGGAGACCCAGTACTTC	CASSLSLREETQYF
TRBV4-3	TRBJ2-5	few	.	TGCGCCAGCAGCCAAGATCAGAAGACCCAGTACTTC	CASSQDQKTQYF
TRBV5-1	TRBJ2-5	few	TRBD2	TGCGCCAGCAGCGAAGGCGTGGGAGGGGAGACCCAGTACTTC	CASSEGVGGETQYF
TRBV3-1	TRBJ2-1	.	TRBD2	TGTGCCAGCAGTCGACATAGCGGGAGGGTCACCTACAATGAGCAGTTCTTC	CASSRHSGRVTYNEQFF
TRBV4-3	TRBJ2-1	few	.	TGCGCCAGCAGCCAAGGCCCCGAGCGGCCCTACAATGAGCAGTTCTTC	CASSQGPERPYNEQFF
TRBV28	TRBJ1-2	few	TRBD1	TGTGCCAGCAGTTCCGGACAGGGGGATGGGGGCTACACCTTC	CASSSGQGDGGYTF
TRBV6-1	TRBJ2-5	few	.	TGTGCCACTCTGGGGATGCGCCAAGAGACCCAGTACTTC	CATLGMRQETQYF
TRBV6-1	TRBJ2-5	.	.	TGTGCCAGCACCCTCTTCGACAAGAACCAAGAGACCCAGTACTTC	CASTLFDKNQETQYF
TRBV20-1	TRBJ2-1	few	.	TGCAGTGCTGGCAGGCTGGGGGAGCAGTTCTTC	CSAGRLGEQFF
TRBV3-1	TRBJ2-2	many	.	TGTGCCAGCAGCCATCCGGGGGCCGGGGAGCTGTTTTTT	CASSHPGAGELFF
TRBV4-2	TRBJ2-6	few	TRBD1	TGTGCCAGCAGCCATACTCCCGACAGGGCCTCTGGGGCCAACGTCCTGACTTTC	CASSHTPDRASGANVLTF
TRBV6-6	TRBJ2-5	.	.	TGTGCCAGCAGTTACGGGTGGAGGGAGACCCAGTACTTC	CASSYGWRETQYF
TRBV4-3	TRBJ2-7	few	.	TGCGCCAGCAGCCAAGGGACAGACTACGAGCAGTACTTC	CASSQGTDYEQYF
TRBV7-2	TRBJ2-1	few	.	TGTGCCAGCAGCTTAGGGGGAGTCCCCGCCTACAATGAGCAGTTCTTC	CASSLGGVPAYNEQFF
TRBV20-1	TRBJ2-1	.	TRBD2	TGCAGTGCTAGAGACGTAGCGGGAGTCGGCAATGAGCAGTTCTTC	CSARDVAGVGNEQFF
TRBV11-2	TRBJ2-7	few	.	TGTGCCAGCAGCCCCCGAACCCCGCGGCTTCCATACGAGCAGTACTTC	CASSPRTPRLPYEQYF
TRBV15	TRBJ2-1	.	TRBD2	TGTGCCACCACTGGGACTAGCGGAAGCTCCTACAATGAGCAGTTCTTC	CATTGTSGSSYNEQFF
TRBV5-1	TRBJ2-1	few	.	TGCGCCAGCAGCCGGGACGCGACGATAGGGGCGAGGAATGAGCAGTTCTTC	CASSRDATIGARNEQFF
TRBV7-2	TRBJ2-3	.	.	TGTGCCAGCAGCCTCAATTCCGGCGGTTATACGCAGTATTTT	CASSLNSGGYTQYF
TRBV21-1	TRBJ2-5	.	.	TGTGCCAGCAAACCTTCCTCGGGGCGGTCTCAAGAGACCCAGTACTTC	CASKPSSGRSQETQYF
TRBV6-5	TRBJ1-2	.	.	TGTGCCAGCACGGCGGGGGGCTATGGCTACACCTTC	CASTAGGYGYTF
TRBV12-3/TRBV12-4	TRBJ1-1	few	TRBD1	TGTGCCAGCAGAGGAGACAGGGGCCCTGAAGCTTTCTTT	CASRGDRGPEAFF
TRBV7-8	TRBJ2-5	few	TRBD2	TGTGCCAACCAAGTGGCAGGTCGGGAGGGCGGGACCCAGTACTTC	CANQVAGREGGTQYF
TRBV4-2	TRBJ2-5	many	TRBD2	TGTGCCAGCAGCCGGGGGACTAGCGGGATCGAGACCCAGTACTTC	CASSRGTSGIETQYF
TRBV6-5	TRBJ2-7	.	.	TGTGCCAGCAGTTACTCGCTGTACTCCTACGAGCAGTACTTC	CASSYSLYSYEQYF
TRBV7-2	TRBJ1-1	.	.	TGTGCCAGCAGCTCCCTACAAGGGACGAAAGCTTTCTTT	CASSSLQGTKAFF
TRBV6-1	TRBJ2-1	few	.	TGTGCCAGCAGTCAACAGACTAGCTACAATGAGCAGTTCTTC	CASSQQTSYNEQFF
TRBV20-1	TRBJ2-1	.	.	TGCAGTGCTGGCCTTCAACAGGCTGGTGAGCAGTTCTTC	CSAGLQQAGEQFF